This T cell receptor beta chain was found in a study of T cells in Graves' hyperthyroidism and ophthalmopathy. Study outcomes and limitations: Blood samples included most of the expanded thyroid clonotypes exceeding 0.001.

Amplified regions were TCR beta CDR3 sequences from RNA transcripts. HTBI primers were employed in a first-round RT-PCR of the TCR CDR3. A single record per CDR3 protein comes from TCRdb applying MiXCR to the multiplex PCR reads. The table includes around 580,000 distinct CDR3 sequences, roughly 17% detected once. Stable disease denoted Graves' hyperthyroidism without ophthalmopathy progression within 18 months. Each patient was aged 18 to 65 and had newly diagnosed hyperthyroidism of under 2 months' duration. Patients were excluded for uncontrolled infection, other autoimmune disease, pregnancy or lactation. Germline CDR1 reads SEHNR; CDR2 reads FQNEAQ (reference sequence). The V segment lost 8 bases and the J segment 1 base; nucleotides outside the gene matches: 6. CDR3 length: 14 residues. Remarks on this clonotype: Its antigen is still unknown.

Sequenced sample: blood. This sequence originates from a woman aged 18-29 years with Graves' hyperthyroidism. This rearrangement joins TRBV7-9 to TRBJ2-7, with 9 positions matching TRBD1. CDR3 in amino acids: CASRDRGGSYEQYF. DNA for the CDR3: TGTGCCAGCCGCGACAGGGGGGGTTCCTACGAGCAGTACTTC.